This paragraph covers one T cell receptor (beta chain) sequence. What it recognizes is unknown. This sample is part of a study of shared clonotypes between healthy human individuals. Study-level results: Limited genetic and exposure-history diversity came from having few donors. Naive subsets generally exceeded memory subsets in estimated richness.

Clones were sequenced by immunoSEQ multiplex PCR, and TCRdb holds only the in-frame ones, with some missing. The sample lists millions of clones, 90% to 95% occurring once. The CDR3 covers 18 residues. Germline values: CDR1 WSHSY, CDR2 SAAADI. J gave up 1 base and V 3 bases, and 10 bases lay outside the gene matches. Within Nashville, Tennessee resided all donors, each a Caucasian adult. The clonotype originates from a man aged 18 to 30 in good health. The chain has TRBV10-2 and TRBJ2-1; the match to TRBD1 covers 9 bases. Specimen: naive CD4+ T cells sorted from blood. This sample's subset: CD45RA+ positively selected. For the CDR3, the DNA is TGCGCCAGCAGTGATGTGACAGGGGGTTTCGGGTCCTACAATGAGCAGTTCTTC. Protein sequence: CASSDVTGGFGSYNEQFF.